The 14 T cell receptor beta chains below all came from one sample that was sequenced in a study of T cell responses to AZD1222 COVID-19 vaccine. The protocol was immunoSEQ multiplex PCR, while the TCRdb copy is restricted to in-frame clones and leaves out a portion. Of approximately 110,000 clones listed, roughly 88% are singletons. This material consisted of peripheral blood, taken on day 0 of AZD1222 vaccination. The source is an adult in good health.

This clone occurred once. The chain is built from TRBV7-2 and TRBJ2-1; tentatively, D is TRBD2 (6 bases). Germline assignment: CDR1 SGHTA and CDR2 FQGNSA. This CDR3 has 15 residues. V was trimmed by 1 base and J by 0 bases, leaving 7 bases between them. The DNA of the CDR3 is TGTGCCAGCAGCTTAGTCGGGGGCTCCTACAATGAGCAGTTCTTC. It codes for CASSLVGGSYNEQFF.

The V call is TRBV5-1, the J call TRBJ2-7; 8 bases match TRBD1. Germline-derived CDR1 and CDR2 are SGHRS and YFSETQ. The CDR3 is made up of 13 amino acids. V shed 1 base, J shed 6 bases, and the junction held 3 bases outside the gene matches. The CDR3 DNA reads TGCGCCAGCAGCTTGTGGACAGGGTCCGAGCAGTACTTC. Protein sequence: CASSLWTGSEQYF.

V and J are TRBV3-1 (or the pseudogene TRBV3-2) and TRBJ2-1, with D unresolved. Germline V gene data show CDR1 as LGHDT and CDR2 as YNNKEL (reference sequence). CDR3 size: 17 residues. The V end was cut by 0 bases, the J end by 3 bases, with 15 bases between. Here the CDR3 reads CASSQELRAGYYNEQFF. In DNA form, the CDR3 reads TGTGCCAGCAGCCAAGAGTTAAGGGCAGGCTACTACAATGAGCAGTTCTTC.

The chain uses TRBV29-1 and TRBJ1-4; 7 nucleotides agree with TRBD1. Trimming took 5 bases from V and 8 from J; bases not matched to a gene: 2. Germline V gene data show CDR1 as SQVTM and CDR2 as ANQGSEA. The CDR3 is 11 amino acids. CDR3 amino acids: CSVLTGEKLFF. DNA of the CDR3: TGCAGCGTTTTGACAGGGGAAAAACTGTTTTTT.

The chain links TRBV18 to TRBJ2-2; TRBD2 is a possible D gene (7 bases). There are 15 residues in the CDR3. Trimming shortened V by 1 base and J by 5 bases, and 11 bases separated the two germline ends. Germline V gene sequence: CDR1 KGHSH, CDR2 LQKENI. This CDR3 is CASSPRRGQTGELFF. The DNA of the CDR3 is TGTGCCAGCTCACCACGGCGGGGGCAGACCGGGGAGCTGTTTTTT.

This chain uses TRBV12-3 or TRBV12-4 with TRBJ1-1; D is perhaps TRBD1 (5 bases). The germline V and J ends were trimmed by 1 base and 9 bases, with 6 bases remaining between them. The CDR3 extends over 11 amino acids. CDR3 region: CASSLGGKAFF. CDR3 in DNA: TGTGCCAGCAGTTTAGGGGGGAAAGCTTTCTTT.

This chain uses TRBV2 with TRBJ1-3, with D unclear. The V gene lost 6 bases and the J gene lost 1 base, with 19 bases spanning the gap. In germline, CDR1 is SNHLY, CDR2 FYNNEI. The CDR3 runs to 17 residues. CDR3 residues: CASRNPTADPSGNTIYF. CDR3 DNA sequence: TGTGCCAGCAGGAACCCCACAGCCGATCCATCTGGAAACACCATATATTTT.

This chain connects TRBV7-2 to TRBJ1-1; D unresolved. In germline, CDR1 is SGHTA, CDR2 FQGNSA. V was clipped by 4 bases and J by 1 base, with 7 bases between them. The CDR3 spans 13 residues. The CDR3 region has the DNA TGTGCCAGCAGCTCAGCAGGGAACACTGAAGCTTTCTTT. It is translated as CASSSAGNTEAFF.

The chain combines TRBV29-1 with TRBJ2-1, with 8 bases lining up with TRBD1. Per germline, CDR1 SQVTM and CDR2 ANQGSEA. V shed 5 bases, J shed 8 bases, and the junction held 5 bases outside the gene matches. The CDR3 extends over 12 amino acids. The CDR3 bases are TGCAGCGTTAGGACAGGGAGCGATGAGCAGTTCTTC. Its protein product is CSVRTGSDEQFF.

This chain joins TRBV3-1 (or the pseudogene TRBV3-2) and TRBJ1-2, with D possibly TRBD1 on 5 matching bases. This CDR3 region has 14 residues. CDR1 is LGHDT and CDR2 is YNNKEL in the germline V gene (reference sequence). V was clipped by 0 bases and J by 5 bases, with 10 bases between them. CDR3 sequence (DNA): TGTGCCAGCAGCCAAGATACCGGGGGTTATGGCTACACCTTC. Translation gives CASSQDTGGYGYTF.

The gene calls are TRBV24-1 and TRBJ2-1, with 12 bases lining up with TRBD1. There are 17 residues in the CDR3. With 1 base clipped from V and 8 bases from J, the junction kept 8 bases outside the gene matches. The germline V gene has CDR1 KGHDR and CDR2 SFDVKD. The CDR3 region is CATSDFREGDRGHEQFF. CDR3 sequence (DNA): TGTGCCACCAGTGATTTTAGGGAGGGGGACAGGGGGCATGAGCAGTTCTTC.

The rearrangement uses TRBV4-3 and TRBJ2-7; D gene ambiguous. The CDR3 spans 14 residues. CDR1 LGHNA and CDR2 YSLEER come from the germline V gene. V was clipped by 0 bases and J by 0 bases, with 6 bases between them. CDR3 residues: CASSQDVSSYEQYF. The CDR3 DNA follows: TGCGCCAGCAGCCAAGATGTCAGCTCCTACGAGCAGTACTTC.

The gene calls are TRBV28 and TRBJ1-3; D unresolved. The CDR3 is 15 residues long. V was pared by 0 bases and J by 0 bases, with 6 bases between. CDR1 is MDHEN and CDR2 is SYDVKM in the germline V gene. DNA for the CDR3: TGTGCCAGCAGTTTATGGGGTACCTCTGGAAACACCATATATTTT. Its translation: CASSLWGTSGNTIYF.

The chain carries TRBV5-4 and TRBJ1-1; no reliable D call. CDR3 length: 18 amino acids. Germline V gene sequence: CDR1 SGHNT, CDR2 YYREEE (reference sequence). Trimming took 1 base from V and 0 from J, leaving 19 bases between them. CDR3 amino acids: CASSLSGSTPVLNTEAFF. In nucleotides, the CDR3 is TGTGCCAGCAGCTTGTCGGGCAGTACACCAGTCCTGAACACTGAAGCTTTCTTT.